This T cell receptor beta chain was recorded in a study of response to subunit inactivated influenza vaccine (dated by TCRdb to 2016 to 2019). In terms of the full investigation: Deep quantitative profiling of the T cell receptor repertoire was used in the study to follow responses to a trivalent subunit inactivated influenza vaccine.

The library relied on RT-PCR. Sequencing was performed on an Illumina HiSeq 2500. TCRdb trimmed the raw reads at Q25, called clones with MiXCR and kept productive beta chains. All rows with the same CDR3 protein become a single entry with the most common DNA and genes. This sample comprises around 520,000 distinct CDR3 sequences, 25% of them detected only once. The ten largest clones represent approximately 2% of the sample. Findings and caveats that apply to the study as a whole: The authors proposed that each seasonal influenza vaccination may bring in only a limited number of new T cells.

V is pared back by 7 bases and J by 3 bases, with 25 bases lying between the germline termini. For CDR1 and CDR2, the germline V gene lists SQVTM and ANQGSEA. Including cysteine and phenylalanine, the CDR3 has 17 amino acids. The entry retains the CDR3 DNA only, 51 bases that are in frame from base 1. Points on this clonotype: There is no known antigen for this receptor. Qualities for individual bases were not recorded, and no much larger clone is one base off.

The sequence is built from TRBV29-1 and TRBJ2-1; no D segment can be confidently identified. Here the sequenced sample was CD4+ T cells sorted from PBMCs, taken more than 4 days after vaccination. The receptor's source is a man aged 45-65 years who received an inactivated influenza vaccine. Donor details come from another sample of the same person, matched by shared clones. For the CDR3, the sequence is CSGTPPRGRPNYNEQFF. In nucleotides, the sequence is TGCAGCGGTACCCCCCCCCGTGGCAGGCCTAACTACAATGAGCAGTTCTTC.